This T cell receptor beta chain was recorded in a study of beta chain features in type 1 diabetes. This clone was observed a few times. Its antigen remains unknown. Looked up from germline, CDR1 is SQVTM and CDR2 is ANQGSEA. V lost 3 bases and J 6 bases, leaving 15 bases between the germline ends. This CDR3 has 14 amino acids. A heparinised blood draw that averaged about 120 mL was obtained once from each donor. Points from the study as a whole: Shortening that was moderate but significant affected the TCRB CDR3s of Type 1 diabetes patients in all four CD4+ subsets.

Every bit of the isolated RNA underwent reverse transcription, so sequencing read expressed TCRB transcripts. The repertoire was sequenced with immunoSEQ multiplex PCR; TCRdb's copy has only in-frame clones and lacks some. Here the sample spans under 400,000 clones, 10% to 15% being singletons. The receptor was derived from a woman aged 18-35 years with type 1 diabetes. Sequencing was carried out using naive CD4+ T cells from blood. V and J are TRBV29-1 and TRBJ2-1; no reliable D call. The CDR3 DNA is TGCAGCGTTGATGGTGTGGCGTCGGGCAATGAGCAGTTCTTC. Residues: CSVDGVASGNEQFF.